What follows is one T cell receptor beta chain and its context. Its antigen is currently not known. No much larger clone exists at a distance of one base, and base qualities are not known. From the cysteine up to the phenylalanine, the CDR3 has a length of 17 residues. Only the CDR3 portion is preserved as DNA: 51 bases, with reading frame beginning at the first base. V loses 2 bases of germline sequence and J loses 2 bases, and the interval between the two ends is 15 bases. CDR1 and CDR2 (MDHEN, SYDVKM) derive from the germline V gene. Using the deep immunoSEQ assay, multiplex PCR amplified TCR CDR3 regions from genomic DNA. For each cell subset, the extracted genomic DNA was distributed evenly across all wells of several immunoSEQ 96-well plates, and each plate served as one replicate. For sorted subsets, about 0.2 ug genomic DNA, equal to tens of thousands of T cell genomes, was loaded into each replicate PCR. The purified libraries were quantified using a Qubit 3.0 fluorometer, sized with a Bioanalyzer 2100, and then quantified again using the KAPA Library Quantification kit. Every immunoSEQ 96-well plate was sequenced on a dedicated single-read 150-cycle Illumina NextSeq 550 flow cell. The authors' analysis ran thus. Because the immunoSEQ output included only junctional sequences and no quality scores, the filtering could not be the same as the filtering used for full-length reads. To assign V/J genes and CDR3, sequences were annotated using PyIR, a Python wrapper for IgBLAST v1.9, with IMGT germline references. Reads were removed for weak V/J assignments (E-value above 1e-6), missing CDR3, stop codons, out-of-frame junctions, or ambiguous translated residues. A V3J clonotype was defined by an identical inferred V gene, J gene, and CDR3 amino acid sequence. Percentage overlap between repertoires was computed as shared unique clonotypes divided by the size of the smaller repertoire. RTK rarefaction, the Chao1 estimator, and Recon v2.1 estimates of unobserved clonotypes were used to assess repertoire richness. OLGA was used to compute generation probabilities for all TCRbeta clonotypes that the gDNA method yielded from a handful of donors. TCRdb provides this immuneACCESS table in a form limited to in-frame rearrangements. Some clones are lacking; in checked studies, under half of them reflect an unresolved V gene, and why the rest are absent is not known. Clone size and V and J calls were adopted from that table, with D and trimming inferred from the DNA. In all, the sample holds 2 million to 2.5 million clones, and approximately 94% of those were seen once. The ten largest clones take up 0.1% to 0.15% of the sample.

The donors were healthy, HIV-negative adults with no recently reported acute infections or vaccinations. Every donor was a Caucasian adult living in Nashville, Tennessee, USA. CD4+ T cells were enriched by magnetic negative selection, after which naive cells were positively selected on CD45RA and the negative fraction was taken as the memory subset. After blood collection by leukapheresis, PBMCs were isolated using Ficoll-Histopaque density gradient centrifugation and then cryopreserved in the vapor phase of liquid nitrogen. Analytical flow cytometry was used to check the purity and quantity of each magnetically sorted T cell population. Genomic DNA was isolated from each sorted fraction and quantified by UV absorbance on a Nanodrop 2000c. The sample comes from a study of shared clonotypes between healthy human individuals (dated by TCRdb to about 2020). At the level of the whole study: The cohort comprised two women and three men aged 18 to 49 years. For each donor, three plates each were used for CD4 naive and CD4 memory, two plates were used for CD8 naive, and one plate was used for CD8 memory. To estimate repertoire size and how much clonotypes are shared between individuals, the study performed deep sequencing of blood TCR repertoires from a few healthy adults. Different laboratories and diverse techniques were used to prepare libraries and sequence TCR repertoires, to increase sequencing depth and limit assay-specific biases. Per donor, leukapheresis produced somewhere between about 0.9 and 10 billion PBMCs.

What the study reported, not specific to this receptor: Compared with non-shared clonotypes, clonotypes shared by all four sorted-subset donors had higher generation probabilities. Incomplete sequencing was indicated by rarefaction of sorted-subset datasets, despite the large sequencing depth. Based on pairwise subsampling, the degree of clonotype sharing among donors was expected to be affected by sequencing depth. Sampling was limited to blood, and TCR repertoires in tissue likely differ from TCR repertoires in blood. Estimated clonotype richness was generally larger for naive than for memory subsets. Sharing across a handful of donors was observed for about 4.8% of naive CD4, less than 4% of naive CD8, 2% to 2.5% of memory CD4, and over 0.3% of memory CD8 clonotypes. Because the study included a small number of donors, the genetic and exposure-history diversity represented was limited.

This receptor was obtained from a man younger than 30 in good health. The chain couples TRBV28 to TRBJ2-2; TRBD2 is perhaps the D gene, given 6 matching bases. The sequenced sample consisted of naive CD4+ T cells sorted from blood. Reading the label with the study, this specimen's cell subset or site is: CD45RA+ positively selected. The CDR3 in this case is CASSLEAGLGNTGELFF. The DNA sequence is given as TGTGCCAGCAGTTTAGAGGCGGGGTTGGGAAACACCGGGGAGCTGTTTTTT.